Below, 31 T cell receptor beta chains from the same sample are listed, as sequenced in a study of blood T cell repertoires in COVID-19. The repertoire was sequenced with immunoSEQ multiplex PCR; TCRdb's copy has only in-frame clones and lacks some. The table lists roughly 230,000 clones, 70% to 90% of them singletons, with around 0.89% in the top ten. The sequencing input was peripheral blood. These receptors were collected from a man aged 40-50 years with acute or convalescent COVID-19.

V and J are TRBV7-2 and TRBJ2-2; D might be TRBD2 (6 bases). Germline V gene data show CDR1 as SGHTA and CDR2 as FQGNSA. Trimming cost V 5 bases and J 0 bases, with 10 bases left between them. The CDR3 has 15 amino acids. CDR3 DNA: TGTGCCAGCAGCCGGGGACTTACGAACACCGGGGAGCTGTTTTTT. It is translated as CASSRGLTNTGELFF.

The chain employs TRBV5-1 and TRBJ1-2; weak D call: TRBD1 (6 bases). The germline gives CDR1 SGHRS, CDR2 YFSETQ. V lost 3 bases and J lost 8, with 26 bases in between. This CDR3 contains 17 residues. This chain's CDR3 is CASSSDTEIVDSQGYTF. The CDR3, as DNA: TGCGCCAGCAGCTCCGATACCGAAATCGTGGACAGCCAGGGCTACACCTTC.

The V gene is TRBV19, the J gene TRBJ1-6; D is ambiguous. The CDR3 runs to 14 residues. The germline gives CDR1 LNHDA, CDR2 SQIVND (reference sequence). V gave up 3 bases and J gave up 5 bases, with 8 bases separating them. CDR3 region: CASSMQRDNSPLHF. CDR3 sequence (DNA): TGTGCCAGTAGTATGCAACGGGATAATTCACCCCTCCACTTT.

This clone was seen repeatedly, ten times or more. The chain recombines TRBV5-6 with TRBJ2-7, with 7 positions matching TRBD1. CDR1 SGHDT and CDR2 YYEEEE come from the germline V gene. This CDR3 region has 15 residues. The V and J ends lost 2 bases and 3 bases, in that order; junction bases with no gene match: 8. The CDR3 sequence: CASSLNPGQNYEQYF. The CDR3 nucleotides are TGTGCCAGCAGCTTAAACCCGGGACAGAACTACGAGCAGTACTTC.

The chain carries TRBV5-6 and TRBJ1-2; no clear D gene. Germline V CDR1 and CDR2: SGHDT, YYEEEE. Trimming left V 4 bases short and J 0 bases short, with 4 bases between. The CDR3 consists of 12 residues. CDR3 DNA: TGTGCCAGCAGCCAAACTAACTATGGCTACACCTTC. Encoded protein: CASSQTNYGYTF. The variable domain in full, with the rest retrieved from reference TRBV5-6 and TRBJ1-2, is DAGVTQSPTHLIKTRGQQVTLRCSPKSGHDTVSWYQQALGQGPQFIFQYYEEEERQRGNFPDRFSGHQFPNYSSELNVNALLLGDSALYLCASSQTNYGYTFGSGTRLTVV.

The gene calls are TRBV7-2 and TRBJ2-1, with 9 bases lining up with TRBD2. V trimming: 7 bases; J trimming: 1 base; junction bases outside the gene matches: 5. Germline V lookup: CDR1 SGHTA, CDR2 FQGNSA. The CDR3 is 15 amino acids. The CDR3 coding sequence is TGTGCCAGCATCTCCGGACTAGCGTCCTACAATGAGCAGTTCTTC. Protein product: CASISGLASYNEQFF. The variable domain in full, with the rest retrieved from reference TRBV7-2 and TRBJ2-1, is GAGVSQSPSNKVTEKGKDVELRCDPISGHTALYWYRQSLGQGLEFLIYFQGNSAPDKSGLPSDRFSAERTGGSVSTLTIQRTQQEDSAVYLCASISGLASYNEQFFGPGTRLTVL.

The gene calls are TRBV6-5 and TRBJ1-2; D gene ambiguous. This CDR3 has 13 residues. CDR1 is MNHEY, CDR2 SVGAGI, per germline. The V end lost 6 bases, the J end lost 3 bases, and 11 bases lay between the germline ends. The DNA for the CDR3 is TGTGCCAGCAGACCCAGCGGGGACTATGGCTACACCTTC. Its translation is CASRPSGDYGYTF.

The V gene is TRBV7-8, the J gene TRBJ2-1; 10 nucleotides line up with TRBD2. V gave up 1 base and J gave up 3 bases; unmatched junction bases: 6. The V gene's germline CDR1 is SGHVS and CDR2 FQNEAQ. The length of the CDR3 is 17 residues. CDR3 residues: CASSLDVLAGDYNEQFF. Written as DNA, the CDR3 is TGTGCCAGCAGCTTAGATGTCCTAGCGGGGGACTACAATGAGCAGTTCTTC.

CDR3 residues: CASSPPGQIWKLFF. The CDR3 DNA is TGTGCCAGCTCACCACCGGGACAGATTTGGAAACTGTTTTTT. The chain carries TRBV18 and TRBJ1-4; 7 bases fit TRBD1. The CDR3 contains 14 residues. V was clipped by 0 bases and J by 11 bases; unmatched bases: 6. Per germline, CDR1 KGHSH and CDR2 LQKENI.

Concerning this clone: This specimen includes other DNA sequences encoding the same CDR3. V and J are TRBV11-3 and TRBJ1-1; 10 nucleotides agree with TRBD1. The CDR3 has 15 residues. Germline V gene sequence: CDR1 SGHNT, CDR2 YENEEA. Germline trimming cut 3 bases from V and 2 bases from J; bases unmatched to any gene: 3. The CDR3 sequence is CASSLGTGVNTEAFF. The CDR3 DNA is TGTGCCAGCAGCTTGGGGACAGGGGTCAACACTGAAGCTTTCTTT. The full variable domain, completed using reference TRBV11-3 and TRBJ1-1, is EAGVVQSPRYKIIEKKQPVAFWCNPISGHNTLYWYLQNLGQGPELLIRYENEEAVDDSQLPKDRFSAERLKGVDSTLKIQPAELGDSAVYLCASSLGTGVNTEAFFGQGTRLTVV.

The V gene is TRBV15, the J gene TRBJ2-5; 10 bases map to TRBD2. The CDR3 is 16 amino acids. Unmatched junction bases numbered 3, after V lost 1 base and J lost 1 base. CDR1 and CDR2 from the germline V gene are LNHNV and YYDKDF (reference sequence). The CDR3 here is CATSRVAGGRQETQYF. The DNA for the CDR3 is TGTGCCACCAGCAGAGTAGCGGGGGGCCGCCAAGAGACCCAGTACTTC.

The genes are TRBV6-1 and TRBJ2-1; D is possibly TRBD2 (5 bases). Trimming removed 1 base at V and 0 bases at J, with 19 bases between. This CDR3 is built from 19 residues. Germline V gives CDR1 MNHNS, CDR2 SASEGT. CDR3 in DNA: TGTGCCAGCAGTGAAGTCCGTCGGCGGGTAACAAGCTCCTACAATGAGCAGTTCTTC. Translation gives CASSEVRRRVTSSYNEQFF.

The chain couples TRBV6-2 or TRBV6-3 to TRBJ1-5; 10 nucleotides line up with TRBD1. The V gene end was trimmed by 2 bases and the J gene end by 6 bases; junction bases not matched to a gene: 7. This CDR3 contains 16 residues. CDR1 MNHEY and CDR2 SVGEGT come from the germline V gene. The DNA of the CDR3 is TGTGCCAGCAGTTACGGGGACAGGGGTAGTAGTCAGCCCCAGCATTTT. This encodes CASSYGDRGSSQPQHF.

This clone has only one observation. The chain combines TRBV6-5 with TRBJ1-3; possible D gene TRBD1, 6 bases. The ends were cut back, 5 bases at V and 0 bases at J, with 11 bases in the middle. CDR1 MNHEY and CDR2 SVGAGI come from the germline V gene. The CDR3 consists of 15 residues. This CDR3 reads CASSPDRGSGNTIYF. CDR3 nucleotides: TGTGCCAGCAGTCCGGACAGAGGCTCTGGAAACACCATATATTTT.

This sequence joins TRBV7-3 and TRBJ1-2; D may be TRBD1 (6 bases). The CDR3 runs 13 residues. Per the germline V gene, CDR1 is SGHTA and CDR2 is FQGTGA. Trimming left V 2 bases short and J 2 bases short, with 6 bases between. CDR3 loop: CASSLGQNYGYTF. For the CDR3, the DNA is TGTGCCAGCAGCTTAGGACAGAACTATGGCTACACCTTC. Looking up the rest from reference TRBV7-3 and TRBJ1-2 gives the full variable domain: GAGVSQTPSNKVTEKGKYVELRCDPISGHTALYWYRQSLGQGPEFLIYFQGTGAADDSGLPNDRFFAVRPEGSVSTLKIQRTERGDSAVYLCASSLGQNYGYTFGSGTRLTVV.

The chain combines TRBV6-1 with TRBJ1-5; TRBD1 matches at 8 bases. The CDR3 sequence is 16 residues long. V lost 0 bases, J lost 5 bases, and 6 bases stayed unmatched. Per the germline V gene, CDR1 is MNHNS and CDR2 is SASEGT. The CDR3 here is CASSEARTGWYQPQHF. The CDR3 nucleotides are TGTGCCAGCAGTGAAGCGCGGACAGGGTGGTATCAGCCCCAGCATTTT.

This clone appeared once. This chain uses TRBV9 with TRBJ1-1; tentatively, D is TRBD1 (6 bases). The V and J ends lost 4 bases and 3 bases respectively, with 16 bases between them. This CDR3 has 15 amino acids. Germline assignment: CDR1 SGDLS and CDR2 YYNGEE. The CDR3 DNA reads as TGTGCCAGCAGCCCCCGGGGGGGCAGGGACACTGAAGCTTTCTTT. Amino acids: CASSPRGGRDTEAFF.

The chain is built from TRBV7-9 and TRBJ1-2, with D possibly matching TRBD1 (5 bases). Germline V gene lookup returns CDR1 SEHNR and CDR2 FQNEAQ (reference sequence). Trimming took 5 bases from V and 2 from J, leaving 18 bases between them. The CDR3 loop spans 16 amino acids. In DNA form, the CDR3 reads TGTGCCAGCAGCCCCCTAACGGGACTTTCCAACTATGGCTACACCTTC. It encodes CASSPLTGLSNYGYTF. Complete variable domain (other parts from reference TRBV7-9 and TRBJ1-2): DTGVSQNPRHKITKRGQNVTFRCDPISEHNRLYWYRQTLGQGPEFLTYFQNEAQLEKSRLLSDRFSAERPKGSFSTLEIQRTEQGDSAMYLCASSPLTGLSNYGYTFGSGTRLTVV.

The chain employs TRBV19 and TRBJ1-1; perhaps TRBD1 as D (6 bases). Germline CDR1 LNHDA, CDR2 SQIVND (reference sequence). There are 11 residues in the CDR3. V was pared by 10 bases and J by 6 bases, with 12 bases between. CDR3 sequence (DNA): TGTGCCACGGCAGAGGGGGCTGAAGCTTTCTTT. It codes for CATAEGAEAFF.

The V call is TRBV18, the J call TRBJ2-2, with D possibly TRBD2 on 5 matching bases. Per germline, CDR1 KGHSH and CDR2 LQKENI. V lost 2 bases, J lost 7 bases, and 11 bases lay in between. The CDR3 loop spans 14 amino acids. The DNA of the CDR3 is TGTGCCAGCTCACCATTCCGGGGTAGCGGGGAGCTGTTTTTT. Its protein product is CASSPFRGSGELFF.

This chain links TRBV5-1 with TRBJ2-2; D may be TRBD1 (5 bases). The CDR3 is 15 amino acids. In germline, CDR1 is SGHRS, CDR2 YFSETQ. Trimming shortened V by 0 bases and J by 4 bases, and 10 bases separated the two germline ends. The CDR3 is CASSLGGQVTGELFF. In DNA form, the CDR3 reads TGCGCCAGCAGCTTGGGAGGACAAGTCACCGGGGAGCTGTTTTTT.

The rearrangement joins TRBV11-1 to TRBJ2-5, with TRBD1 as a possible D gene (6 bases). CDR1 and CDR2 from the germline V gene are SGHAT and FQDESV (reference sequence). The length of the CDR3 is 16 residues. Trimming took 1 base from V and 5 from J, leaving 17 bases between them. CDR3 DNA sequence: TGTGCCAGCAGCTTAGAACTGGGGGCGCCTGACGAGACCCAGTACTTC. Protein product: CASSLELGAPDETQYF.

This rearrangement joins TRBV18 to TRBJ1-2; TRBD1 aligns across 7 bases. Germline V CDR1 and CDR2: KGHSH, LQKENI. This CDR3 contains 15 residues. The J segment lost 3 bases and the V segment lost 2 bases, leaving 6 bases of the junction unmatched. CDR3 nucleotide sequence: TGTGCCAGCTCACCAGGCTTCAGGGGGGACTATGGCTACACCTTC. Its protein is CASSPGFRGDYGYTF.

The chain carries TRBV5-6 and TRBJ1-5, with TRBD1 as a possible D gene (5 bases). The length of the CDR3 is 15 residues. The germline V and J ends were trimmed by 4 bases and 0 bases, with 11 bases remaining between them. Germline CDR1 and CDR2: SGHDT and YYEEEE. CDR3 in amino acids: CASSRGLLSNQPQHF. CDR3 sequence (DNA): TGTGCCAGCAGCAGGGGACTTCTTAGCAATCAGCCCCAGCATTTT.

This clone was seen a few times. This chain joins TRBV29-1 and TRBJ2-7; no clear D gene. CDR3 length: 14 residues. V lost 3 bases and J lost 2, with 14 bases in between. In germline, CDR1 is SQVTM, CDR2 ANQGSEA. CDR3 in amino acids: CSVEGPNLPYEQYF. For the CDR3, the DNA is TGCAGCGTTGAGGGCCCTAACCTCCCCTACGAGCAGTACTTC.

The J gene is TRBJ2-5, the V gene TRBV4-3, with 9 nucleotides matching TRBD1. The length of the CDR3 is 13 residues. Trimming took 4 bases from V and 7 from J; bases not matched to a gene: 4. Per germline, CDR1 LGHNA and CDR2 YSLEER. In DNA form, the CDR3 reads TGCGCCAGCAGCCCAAGACAGGGGGTGACCCAGTACTTC. This translates into CASSPRQGVTQYF.

This chain joins TRBV6-6 and TRBJ1-6; tentatively, D is TRBD1 (5 bases). The CDR3 is 14 amino acids. The germline CDR1 and CDR2 sequences are MNHNY and SVGAGI (reference sequence). Between the trimmed V and J ends, which lost 5 bases and 7 bases, there was a span of 12 bases. The CDR3 region is CASSPGGGNSPLHF. The CDR3, as DNA: TGTGCCAGCAGTCCTGGGGGGGGGAATTCACCCCTCCACTTT.

This clone was seen once. This chain links TRBV10-3 with TRBJ2-6; 7 bases match TRBD1. The CDR3 spans 15 residues. Per germline, CDR1 ENHRY and CDR2 SYGVKD. J lost 7 bases, V lost 2 bases, and 5 bases had no gene match. CDR3 region: CAISEGTVRANVLTF. The DNA for the CDR3 is TGTGCCATCAGTGAGGGGACAGTACGAGCCAACGTCCTGACTTTC.

This clone was seen only once. The chain is built from TRBV7-8 and TRBJ2-7, with no clear D. Germline lookup yields CDR1 SGHVS and CDR2 FQNEAQ. The CDR3 runs to 14 residues. The V and J ends lost 6 bases and 0 bases respectively, with 12 bases between them. The CDR3 sequence: CASSQMGSSYEQYF. In nucleotides, the CDR3 is TGTGCCAGCAGTCAAATGGGCTCCTCCTACGAGCAGTACTTC.

A few counts support this clone. V gene TRBV5-4 combines with J gene TRBJ1-2, with D hard to call. Germline V CDR1 and CDR2: SGHNT, YYREEE (reference sequence). With 0 bases removed from V and 7 bases from J, the gap between germline ends came to 10 bases. This CDR3 has 13 residues. The chain's CDR3 is CASSLGFSGGYTF. CDR3 nucleotide sequence: TGTGCCAGCAGCTTGGGGTTTTCGGGTGGCTACACCTTC.

The genes are TRBV19 and TRBJ1-1; D is ambiguous. Looked up from germline, CDR1 is LNHDA and CDR2 is SQIVND (reference sequence). The CDR3 length is 15 residues. V was trimmed by 6 bases and J by 1 base, leaving 15 bases between them. This chain's CDR3 is CASSLGRTKNTEAFF. The CDR3, as DNA: TGTGCCAGTAGCCTCGGACGGACTAAGAACACTGAAGCTTTCTTT.